This T cell receptor beta chain was recorded in a study of radiotherapy plus CTLA-4 blockade in lung cancer. On the study more broadly: Patients showed objective responses in around a sixth of cases and disease control in about 30%. Study conclusions and caveats: Researchers report tumor-derived TCR clones expanding in blood after radiotherapy plus ipilimumab. Best predicting response, reportedly, were early blood T cell clone dynamics, with interferon-beta.

Comment on this clone: Its antigen is not known.

The table came from immunoSEQ multiplex PCR; TCRdb's copy has only in-frame clones and leaves some out. This sample has fewer than 85,000 clones, with 70% to 90% found just once. This CDR3 comprises 14 residues. V shed 4 bases, J shed 6 bases, and the junction held 5 bases outside the gene matches. CDR1 is MNHNS and CDR2 is SASEGT in the germline V gene. This clonotype originated in a human donor with non-small cell lung cancer who had stable disease on radiotherapy plus ipilimumab. V usage is TRBV6-1 and J usage is TRBJ2-4; 8 bases fit TRBD1. The source was peripheral blood, collected from a patient treated with radiotherapy plus ipilimumab. Written as DNA, the CDR3 is TGTGCCAGCAGTGTTACAGGGGGGAGAAACATTCAGTACTTC. It codes for CASSVTGGRNIQYF.